This TCR beta chain was obtained from a study of vaccination and CD4 T cells after COVID-19. Study in general: Once diagnosed, patients had post-COVID samples drawn a median about 100 days later (range 35 to 161).

A few counts support this clonotype. The antigen is not known. Treatment of the sample: 10-day PBMC culture with coronavirus spike peptide pools or control peptides (ViraFEST assay). Sequence data for DNA of cultured CD4+ T cells were generated by the Oncomine TCR Beta short-read assay. TCRdb reprocessed the PCR reads via MiXCR and lists one record per CDR3 protein. The repertoire holds around 16,000 distinct CDR3 sequences, with 45% to 60% as singletons. CDR3 size: 16 residues. CDR1 and CDR2 from the germline V gene are LNHNV and YYDKDF (reference sequence). The V end lost 3 bases, the J end lost 4 bases, and 19 bases lay between the germline ends.

Sequences were derived from CD4+ T cells from blood, cultured in vitro, sampled before SARS-CoV-2 vaccination. The chain recombines TRBV15 with TRBJ2-7; perhaps D is TRBD1 or TRBD2 (5 bases each). The receptor's source is a human donor who had recovered from COVID-19. The CDR3 reads CATSRIPGTDFYEQYF. The CDR3 coding sequence is TGTGCCACCAGCAGGATCCCCGGGACGGATTTTTACGAGCAGTACTTC. Together with reference TRBV15 and TRBJ2-7, the CDR3 gives the full variable domain: DAMVIQNPRYQVTQFGKPVTLSCSQTLNHNVMYWYQQKSSQAPKLLFHYYDKDFNNEADTPDNFQSRRPNTSFCFLDIRSPGLGDTAMYLCATSRIPGTDFYEQYFGPGTRLTVT.